The clone carrying this T cell receptor beta chain was counted a few times. The antigen is undetermined. CDR1 and CDR2 (germline): SGHRS, YFSETQ. The V and J ends lost 6 bases and 0 bases respectively, with 13 bases between them. This CDR3 spans 15 amino acids. Cocultured for roughly six days at 37°C were the mixed lymphocyte reaction cells. Only in-frame clones appear in the TCRdb table, and some are missing; sequencing was by immunoSEQ multiplex PCR. The table has approximately 20,000 clones, approximately 40% seen once. The data derive from a study of siplizumab effects on memory and regulatory T cells. Study overall: Paired setups tested mixed lymphocyte reactions with approximately 1 ug/mL siplizumab or no drug. Study-wide results and limits: Naive T cells seemed more diverse than memory cells and seemed major alloresponse contributors. No more than a minor fraction of alloreactive clones could be traced back to unstimulated subsets.

Sequencing was done on a sample of CFSE-low (dividing) CD4+ T cells sorted from an allogeneic mixed lymphocyte reaction. The chain links TRBV5-1 to TRBJ1-3; unclear D gene. This receptor was taken from a human donor in good health; the cells came from an allogeneic mixed lymphocyte reaction. Some clones in this sample may be carry-over from other donors' samples. The CDR3 region is CASTALGSSGNTIYF. In DNA form, the CDR3 reads TGCGCCAGCACCGCCCTTGGATCCTCTGGAAACACCATATATTTT.